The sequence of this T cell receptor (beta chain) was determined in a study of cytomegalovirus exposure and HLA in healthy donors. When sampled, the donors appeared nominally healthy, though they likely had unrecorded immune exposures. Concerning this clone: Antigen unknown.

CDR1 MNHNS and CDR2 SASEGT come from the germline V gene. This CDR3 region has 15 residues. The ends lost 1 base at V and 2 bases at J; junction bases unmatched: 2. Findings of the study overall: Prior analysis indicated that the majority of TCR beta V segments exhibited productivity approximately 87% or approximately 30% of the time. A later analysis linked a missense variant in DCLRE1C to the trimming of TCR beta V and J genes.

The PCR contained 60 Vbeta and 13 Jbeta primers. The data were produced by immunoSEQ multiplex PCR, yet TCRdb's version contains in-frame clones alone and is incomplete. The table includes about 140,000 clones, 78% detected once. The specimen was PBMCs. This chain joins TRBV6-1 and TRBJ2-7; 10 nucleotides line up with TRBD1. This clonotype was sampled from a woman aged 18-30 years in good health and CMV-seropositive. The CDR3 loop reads CASSEGGTGAYEQYF. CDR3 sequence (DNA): TGTGCCAGCAGTGAAGGTGGGACAGGGGCCTACGAGCAGTACTTC.